The sequence of this T cell receptor (beta chain) was determined in a study of ipilimumab plus nivolumab after autologous stem cell transplantation. The assay was immunoSEQ multiplex PCR, and TCRdb's table has in-frame clones only and misses some. The data hold 77,000 or so clones, with 83% observed a single time. Checkpoint therapy with ipilimumab 1 mg/kg began 14 to 28 days after transplant. The clonotype originates from a male donor with diffuse large B-cell lymphoma. Source: PBMCs, taken in a trial of ipilimumab plus nivolumab as post-transplant consolidation.

The CDR3 DNA is TGTGCCAGCACCGCGAGGGTGAACACTGAAGCTTTCTTT. This translates into CASTARVNTEAFF. V usage is TRBV7-3 and J usage is TRBJ1-1; D gene unclear. Germline lookup yields CDR1 SGHTA and CDR2 FQGTGA. The CDR3 contains 13 residues. Trimming pared 7 bases from V and 0 bases from J, leaving 9 bases between. Drawing the rest from reference TRBV7-3 and TRBJ1-1, the complete variable domain is GAGVSQTPSNKVTEKGKYVELRCDPISGHTALYWYRQSLGQGPEFLIYFQGTGAADDSGLPNDRFFAVRPEGSVSTLKIQRTERGDSAVYLCASTARVNTEAFFGQGTRLTVV.